Listed here are 15 T cell receptor beta chains from one sample, sequenced in a study of blood T cell repertoires in COVID-19. TCRdb's table, derived via immunoSEQ multiplex PCR, lists solely in-frame clones and lacks some. Among a few hundred thousand clones listed, around 82% were seen once. Sequenced sample: PBMCs or T cells enriched from blood (not recorded which). Receptors were obtained from a woman between 40 and 55 years old with acute COVID-19.

The chain couples TRBV28 to TRBJ2-7, with TRBD2 identical over 7 bases. CDR3 length: 14 amino acids. With 6 bases clipped from V and 5 bases from J, the junction kept 10 bases outside the gene matches. In germline, CDR1 is MDHEN, CDR2 SYDVKM. The CDR3 region is CASRVGGSSHEQYF. The CDR3 DNA reads as TGTGCCAGCAGGGTGGGCGGGAGCTCGCACGAGCAGTACTTC.

This clone was observed a single time. The V gene is TRBV28, the J gene TRBJ1-6, with 8 bases aligning to TRBD1. V dropped 4 bases and J dropped 10; count of bases not matched to a gene: 6. Germline CDR1 is MDHEN and CDR2 is SYDVKM. The CDR3 consists of 14 residues. CDR3 amino acids: CASSSTGAVSPLHF. Written as DNA, the CDR3 is TGTGCCAGCAGTTCGACAGGGGCGGTATCACCCCTCCACTTT.

This clone appeared many times. The chain combines TRBV4-3 with TRBJ1-5, with 9 nucleotides matching TRBD1. The CDR3 runs to 15 residues. Germline V lookup: CDR1 LGHNA, CDR2 YSLEER. V was pared by 0 bases and J by 5 bases, with 2 bases of the junction left unmatched. The DNA of the CDR3 is TGCGCCAGCAGCCAAGAAGGGACAGGGCATCAGCCCCAGCATTTT. This gives the protein CASSQEGTGHQPQHF.

The chain employs TRBV5-4 and TRBJ1-5; TRBD1 might be the D (5 bases). The length of the CDR3 is 15 residues. Germline V CDR1 and CDR2: SGHNT, YYREEE (reference sequence). V was shortened by 1 base and J by 6 bases, with 14 bases between the two germline ends. CDR3 sequence (DNA): TGTGCCAGCAGCTTGAATCCGGGGGTCGGTCAGCCCCAGCATTTT. Residues: CASSLNPGVGQPQHF.

The V gene is TRBV10-2, the J gene TRBJ2-3; perhaps TRBD2 as D (5 bases). V lost 2 bases to trimming and J lost 13 bases, with 13 bases between them. Germline loops: CDR1 WSHSY, CDR2 SAAADI. The CDR3 sequence is 12 residues long. This CDR3 is CASSERGRLEYF. The CDR3 region has the DNA TGCGCCAGCAGTGAGAGAGGGCGTTTGGAGTATTTT.

The CDR3 DNA sequence: TGTGCCAGCAGTTTACCCCGGGGGGGGGCGAGGTACGAGCAGTACTTC. Residues: CASSLPRGGARYEQYF. The rearrangement uses TRBV28 and TRBJ2-7; 8 bases line up with TRBD2. The germline V gene encodes CDR1 MDHEN and CDR2 SYDVKM. The junction had 10 bases not matched to a gene; V was cut back by 2 bases and J by 4 bases. The CDR3 is 16 residues long.

The chain couples TRBV12-3 or TRBV12-4 to TRBJ1-1; 8 positions agree with TRBD1. CDR3 length: 13 amino acids. Unmatched junction bases numbered 5, after V lost 5 bases and J lost 6 bases. DNA for the CDR3: TGTGCCAGCAGTACAGGGGGTCGGGCTGAAGCTTTCTTT. Protein sequence: CASSTGGRAEAFF.

The V and J genes are TRBV6-5 and TRBJ1-6, with 8 bases aligning to TRBD1. This CDR3 spans 15 amino acids. The V segment lost 0 bases and the J segment 14 bases; nucleotides outside the gene matches: 9. Germline assignment: CDR1 MNHEY and CDR2 SVGAGI. The CDR3 region has the DNA TGTGCCAGCAGTTACTCGATTCGACAGGGGAGGGCCCTCCACTTT. It specifies CASSYSIRQGRALHF.

The chain combines TRBV7-9 with TRBJ2-5, with 10 bases matching TRBD2. The ends lost 3 bases at V and 1 base at J; junction bases unmatched: 14. Per the germline V gene, CDR1 is SEHNR and CDR2 is FQNEAQ (reference sequence). This CDR3 contains 19 residues. The CDR3 spells CASSFQFRGAGGLQETQYF. CDR3 bases: TGTGCCAGCAGCTTTCAATTCCGGGGAGCGGGGGGGCTCCAAGAGACCCAGTACTTC.

This clone occurred once. The chain recombines TRBV10-3 with TRBJ2-7; 12 bases are shared with TRBD1. CDR1 and CDR2 from the germline V gene are ENHRY and SYGVKD. The CDR3 runs to 14 residues. Trimming took 6 bases from V and 6 from J; bases not matched to a gene: 6. The CDR3 sequence is CAIRVGTGGLEQYF. CDR3 bases: TGTGCCATCAGAGTCGGGACAGGGGGCCTCGAGCAGTACTTC.

This clone occurred a few times. The chain employs TRBV30 and TRBJ1-6; TRBD1 matches at 7 bases. Germline CDR1 GTSNPN, CDR2 SVGIG (reference sequence). The CDR3 consists of 13 residues. J gave up 8 bases and V 4 bases, and 5 bases lay outside the gene matches. CDR3 residues: CAWKFTGDSPLHF. DNA for the CDR3: TGTGCCTGGAAGTTTACAGGGGATTCACCCCTCCACTTT.

This chain uses TRBV28 with TRBJ2-1; a possible D gene is TRBD1 (5 bases). V was pared by 3 bases and J by 4 bases, with 16 bases between. The CDR3 has 16 residues. Germline V gene sequence: CDR1 MDHEN, CDR2 SYDVKM. The CDR3 protein is CASSFANGAPYNEQFF. The CDR3 DNA reads TGTGCCAGCAGTTTCGCTAATGGGGCTCCATACAATGAGCAGTTCTTC.

The rearrangement links TRBV7-9 to TRBJ2-7; 8 bases are a match to TRBD1. V shed 6 bases and J 1 base; nucleotides not matched to a gene: 5. The CDR3 loop spans 14 amino acids. Germline V gene data show CDR1 as SEHNR and CDR2 as FQNEAQ (reference sequence). CDR3 loop: CASSGQGISYEQYF. In DNA, the CDR3 is TGTGCCAGCAGTGGACAGGGAATTTCCTACGAGCAGTACTTC.

The CDR3 sequence: CASSIGGGLSNQPQHF. CDR3 sequence (DNA): TGTGCCAGTAGTATAGGGGGGGGCTTGAGCAATCAGCCCCAGCATTTT. This sequence joins TRBV19 and TRBJ1-5; tentative D call: TRBD1 (6 bases). The germline V gene encodes CDR1 LNHDA and CDR2 SQIVND (reference sequence). There are 16 residues in the CDR3. The V end was cut by 1 base, the J end by 1 base, with 11 bases between.

The chain has TRBV7-9 and TRBJ2-3, with 10 bases lining up with TRBD2. Germline V gives CDR1 SEHNR, CDR2 FQNEAQ (reference sequence). This CDR3 is 19 amino acids long. After removal of 6 bases from V and 0 bases from J, the junction contained 15 bases not matched to a gene. This CDR3 reads CASSPGVAGGFASTDTQYF. In DNA form, the CDR3 reads TGTGCCAGCAGTCCCGGAGTAGCGGGAGGTTTTGCTAGCACAGATACGCAGTATTTT.